This T cell receptor (beta chain) was sequenced during a study of OX40 agonist ivuxolimab in advanced cancers. TCRdb's table, derived via immunoSEQ multiplex PCR, lists solely in-frame clones and lacks some. The repertoire holds 60,000 or so clones, with around 87% as singletons. The CDR3 is 13 amino acids. Germline CDR1 and CDR2: SEHNR and FQNEAQ (reference sequence). A note on this clone: A junction end diverges from the germline sequence, so it may reflect a read error.

The sequence came from an adult with an advanced solid tumor such as melanoma, head and neck, liver or kidney cancer. The chain links TRBV7-9 to TRBJ1-1; 7 bases fit TRBD1. Material: CD4+ or CD8+ T cells sorted from blood, obtained in a trial of the OX40 agonist ivuxolimab. The CDR3 reads CASARDSPNQAFF. The CDR3 DNA is TGCGCCAGCGCCCGGGACAGCCCGAACCAAGCTTTCTTT.